This T cell receptor (beta chain) was retrieved from a study of T cells in Graves' hyperthyroidism and ophthalmopathy. Amplified regions were TCR beta CDR3 sequences from RNA transcripts. Carried out on the TCR CDR3, a first-round RT-PCR used the HTBI primer set. One entry per CDR3 protein results from TCRdb running MiXCR on the multiplex PCR reads. The repertoire has about 610,000 distinct CDR3 sequences, 16% of them found once; the top ten carry 2.5% to 4%. Trimming removed 6 bases at V and 3 bases at J, with 20 bases between. CDR1 SEHNR and CDR2 FQNEAQ come from the germline V gene (reference sequence). The CDR3 has 16 residues.

What was sequenced was blood. V usage is TRBV7-9 and J usage is TRBJ2-5, with D possibly called TRBD1 or TRBD2 (6 bases each). This TCR derives from a woman in her forties with Graves' ophthalmopathy. The CDR3 sequence is CASRGGSGAMKETQYF. The CDR3 DNA reads as TGTGCCAGCAGGGGCGGGTCGGGGGCGATGAAAGAGACCCAGTACTTC.